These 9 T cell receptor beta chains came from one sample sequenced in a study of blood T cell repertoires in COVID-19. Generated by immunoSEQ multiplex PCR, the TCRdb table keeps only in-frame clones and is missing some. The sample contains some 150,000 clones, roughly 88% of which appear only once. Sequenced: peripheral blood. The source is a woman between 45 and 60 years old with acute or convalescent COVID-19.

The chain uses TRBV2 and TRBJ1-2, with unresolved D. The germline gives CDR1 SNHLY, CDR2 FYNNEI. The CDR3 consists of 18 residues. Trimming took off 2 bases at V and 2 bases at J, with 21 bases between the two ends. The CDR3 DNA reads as TGTGCCAGCAGTGAAAGCTCACAAGGTCTCCAGCGGAACTATGGCTACACCTTC. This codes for CASSESSQGLQRNYGYTF.

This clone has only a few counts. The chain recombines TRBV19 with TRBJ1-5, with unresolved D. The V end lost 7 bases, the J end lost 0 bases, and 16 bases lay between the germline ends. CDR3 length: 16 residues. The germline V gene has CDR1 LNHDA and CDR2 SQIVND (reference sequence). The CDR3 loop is CASTQMSHYSNQPQHF. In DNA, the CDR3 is TGTGCCAGTACGCAAATGAGTCATTATAGCAATCAGCCCCAGCATTTT.

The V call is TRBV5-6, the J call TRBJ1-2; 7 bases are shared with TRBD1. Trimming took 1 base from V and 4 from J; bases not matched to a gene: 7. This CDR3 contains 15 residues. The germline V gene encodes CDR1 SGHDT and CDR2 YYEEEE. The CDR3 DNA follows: TGTGCCAGCAGCTTGTATTCAGGGGGAGTCTATGGCTACACCTTC. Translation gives CASSLYSGGVYGYTF.

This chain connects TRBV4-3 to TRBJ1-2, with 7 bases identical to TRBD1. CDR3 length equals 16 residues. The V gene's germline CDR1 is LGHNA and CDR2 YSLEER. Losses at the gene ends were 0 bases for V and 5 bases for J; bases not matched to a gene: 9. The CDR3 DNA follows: TGCGCCAGCAGCCAAGATCCAGGGGGACCCGATTATGGCTACACCTTC. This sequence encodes CASSQDPGGPDYGYTF.

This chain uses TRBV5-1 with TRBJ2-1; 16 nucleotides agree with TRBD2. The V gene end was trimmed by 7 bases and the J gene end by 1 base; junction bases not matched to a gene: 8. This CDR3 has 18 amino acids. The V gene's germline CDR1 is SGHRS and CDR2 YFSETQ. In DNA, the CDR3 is TGCGCCAGCCGAGAGGGACTAGCGGGGGGGCGGTCCTACAATGAGCAGTTCTTC. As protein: CASREGLAGGRSYNEQFF.

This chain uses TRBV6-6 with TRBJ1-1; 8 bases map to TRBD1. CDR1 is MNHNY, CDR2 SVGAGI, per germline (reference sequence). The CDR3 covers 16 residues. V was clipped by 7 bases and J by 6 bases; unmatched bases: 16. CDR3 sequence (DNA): TGTGCCAGCATGCCGTTTGGGGCAGGGGGCGATGCTGAAGCTTTCTTT. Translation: CASMPFGAGGDAEAFF.

As DNA, the CDR3 is TGTGCCAGCAGTTCACAGGGGGCCTCCTATAATTCACCCCTCCACTTT. It codes for CASSSQGASYNSPLHF. The V gene is TRBV28, the J gene TRBJ1-6; TRBD1 agrees at 9 bases. The germline CDR1 and CDR2 sequences are MDHEN and SYDVKM. V trimming: 4 bases; J trimming: 0 bases; junction bases outside the gene matches: 1. The CDR3 has 16 amino acids.

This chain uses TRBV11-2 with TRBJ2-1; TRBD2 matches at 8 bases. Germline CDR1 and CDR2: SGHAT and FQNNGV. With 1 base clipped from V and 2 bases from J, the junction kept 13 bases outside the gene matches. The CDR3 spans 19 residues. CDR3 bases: TGTGCCAGCAGCTTAGCCCCGCTGGCCAGCGGGAGAACCTACAATGAGCAGTTCTTC. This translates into CASSLAPLASGRTYNEQFF.

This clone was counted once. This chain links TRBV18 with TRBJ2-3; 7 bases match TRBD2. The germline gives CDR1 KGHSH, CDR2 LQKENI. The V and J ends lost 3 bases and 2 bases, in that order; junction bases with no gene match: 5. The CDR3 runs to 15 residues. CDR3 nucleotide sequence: TGTGCCAGCTCACCTTTGGGGACTAACACAGATACGCAGTATTTT. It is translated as CASSPLGTNTDTQYF. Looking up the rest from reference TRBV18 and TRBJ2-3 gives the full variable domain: NAGVMQNPRHLVRRRGQEARLRCSPMKGHSHVYWYRQLPEEGLKFMVYLQKENIIDESGMPKERFSAEFPKEGPSILRIQQVVRGDSAAYFCASSPLGTNTDTQYFGPGTRLTVL.